Listed below are T cell receptor beta chains from one sample, sequenced in a study of blood T cell repertoires in COVID-19. Data came from immunoSEQ multiplex PCR; TCRdb stores just in-frame clones and leaves some out. Here the sample spans over 200,000 clones, around nine tenths being singletons. Sequencing input: peripheral blood. These TCRs come from a man in his 60s who had recovered from COVID-19. The CDR3 runs from the conserved cysteine through the conserved F or W. A D gene is named only where the DNA matches it firmly. Clone size, where shown, is once, few, many, or a class for clones that have expanded.

D	V	size	J	CDR3	DNA
TRBD1	TRBV5-6	once	TRBJ2-1	CASTQTGGRDNEQFF	TGTGCCAGCACCCAGACAGGGGGGCGAGACAATGAGCAGTTCTTC
TRBD2	TRBV7-2	NA	TRBJ2-2	CASTWTSGAGELFF	TGTGCCAGCACCTGGACTAGCGGGGCCGGGGAGCTGTTTTTT
NA	TRBV9	NA	TRBJ2-2	CASSFSTGTGELFF	TGTGCCAGCAGCTTCTCGACGGGAACCGGGGAGCTGTTTTTT
TRBD1	TRBV6-5	NA	TRBJ1-1	CASRRTGREAFF	TGTGCCAGCAGGAGGACAGGCCGGGAAGCTTTCTTT
TRBD1	TRBV15	NA	TRBJ1-4	CATQTGRGEKLFF	TGTGCCACCCAGACAGGGCGGGGCGAAAAACTGTTTTTT
NA	TRBV28	NA	TRBJ2-7	CASSLKGWEQYF	TGTGCCAGCAGTTTAAAGGGGTGGGAGCAGTACTTC
TRBD1	TRBV5-6	NA	TRBJ1-2	CASSLNPTGAGYGYTF	TGTGCCAGCAGCTTGAATCCGACAGGGGCGGGGTATGGCTACACCTTC
NA	TRBV5-6	NA	TRBJ1-2	CASSFFGYGYTF	TGTGCCAGCAGCTTTTTCGGGTATGGCTACACCTTC
NA	TRBV5-1	NA	TRBJ2-5	CASSLRSGQETQYF	TGCGCCAGCAGCTTGAGGTCAGGACAAGAGACCCAGTACTTC
NA	TRBV7-9	NA	TRBJ2-7	CASSLPGASPSSYEQYF	TGTGCCAGCAGCTTACCAGGGGCGAGTCCAAGCTCCTACGAGCAGTACTTC
TRBD1	TRBV19	NA	TRBJ1-2	CASRGQGSYGYTF	TGTGCCAGTAGGGGACAGGGAAGCTATGGCTACACCTTC
TRBD2	TRBV24-1	NA	TRBJ2-2	CATSDRGGMNTGELFF	TGTGCCACCAGTGATCGCGGGGGGATGAACACCGGGGAGCTGTTTTTT
TRBD1	TRBV27	few	TRBJ1-5	CASSDLHPRTGGNQPQHF	TGTGCCAGCAGTGACCTCCACCCCCGGACAGGGGGCAATCAGCCCCAGCATTTT
NA	TRBV11-2	once	TRBJ2-2	CASSAEGFGELFF	TGTGCCAGCAGCGCAGAGGGATTCGGGGAGCTGTTTTTT
NA	TRBV24-1	NA	TRBJ2-2	CATSRGTGELFF	TGTGCCACCAGCAGGGGCACCGGGGAGCTGTTTTTT
TRBD1	TRBV19	few	TRBJ2-7	CASRGTGSYEQYF	TGTGCCAGCAGGGGGACAGGGTCCTACGAGCAGTACTTC
NA	TRBV5-1	NA	TRBJ1-2	CASSFTAGPSSDGYTF	TGCGCCAGCAGCTTTACCGCGGGGCCTTCGAGTGATGGCTACACCTTC
NA	TRBV6-1	few	TRBJ1-1	CASSEASSDTEAFF	TGTGCCAGCAGTGAAGCTTCCTCTGACACTGAAGCTTTCTTT
TRBD1	TRBV18	NA	TRBJ1-6	CASSGAHEGAPTSPLHF	TGTGCCAGCTCCGGCGCCCACGAGGGGGCCCCGACTTCACCCCTCCACTTT
NA	TRBV9	NA	TRBJ2-1	CASSVLREGGNEQFF	TGTGCCAGCAGCGTATTACGGGAAGGAGGCAATGAGCAGTTCTTC
NA	TRBV25-1	NA	TRBJ2-7	CASSSTYYEQYF	TGTGCCAGCAGTTCCACCTACTACGAGCAGTACTTC
TRBD1	TRBV30	few	TRBJ1-2	CAWTQGAHGYTF	TGTGCCTGGACCCAGGGGGCGCATGGCTACACCTTC